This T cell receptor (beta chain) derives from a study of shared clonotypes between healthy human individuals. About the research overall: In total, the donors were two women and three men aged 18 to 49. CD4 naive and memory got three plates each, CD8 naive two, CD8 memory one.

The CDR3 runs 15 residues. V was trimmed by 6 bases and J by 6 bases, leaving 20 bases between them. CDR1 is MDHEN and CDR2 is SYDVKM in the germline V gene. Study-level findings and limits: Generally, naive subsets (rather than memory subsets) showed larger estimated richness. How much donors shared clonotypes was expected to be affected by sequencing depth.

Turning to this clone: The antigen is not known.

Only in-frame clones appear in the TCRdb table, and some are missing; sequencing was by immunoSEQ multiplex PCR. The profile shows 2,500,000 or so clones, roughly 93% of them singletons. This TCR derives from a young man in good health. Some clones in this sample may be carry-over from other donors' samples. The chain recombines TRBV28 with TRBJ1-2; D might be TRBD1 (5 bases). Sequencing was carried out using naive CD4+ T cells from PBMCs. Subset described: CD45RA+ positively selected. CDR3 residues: CASSSAQAGDDGYTF. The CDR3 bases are TGTGCCAGCAGCTCCGCGCAGGCTGGGGACGATGGCTACACCTTC.